This T cell receptor beta chain stems from a study of molecular identifiers for immune sequencing clone quantification. This clonotype was picked up a small number of times. The CDR3 totals 14 residues. V was trimmed by 6 bases and J by 0 bases, leaving 8 bases between them. The germline V gene has CDR1 LNHNV and CDR2 YYDKDF (reference sequence). Each CDR3 protein is one row after TCRdb ran MiXCR on the PCR reads. The sample lists around 470,000 distinct CDR3 sequences; around 23% were seen once. The chain uses TRBV15 and TRBJ2-2, with D hard to call. Sequences were obtained from naive CD8+ T cells from blood, with Jurkat cell RNA spiked in. Described subset: FACS-sorted CD8+CD4-CCR7+CD45RA+ naive T cells. The clonotype was recovered from a human donor in good health. Some libraries in this study had Jurkat cell RNA spiked in. CDR3 sequence reads: CATRTDPNTGELFF. DNA of the CDR3: TGTGCCACCAGGACGGACCCGAACACCGGGGAGCTGTTTTTT.